The T cell receptor beta chain described here comes from a study of molecular identifiers for immune sequencing clone quantification. Broader study findings: Underestimation of highly expanded clone sizes could arise where identical TCR molecules share a barcode.

Methods described previously, with TCR primers listed, were used for bulk TCR libraries. MiXCR, run by TCRdb on the PCR reads, gives a single entry per CDR3 protein. The repertoire holds more than 450,000 distinct CDR3 sequences, around a fifth seen once, with about 0.8% in the top ten. This clonotype has a handful of counts. The target antigen is unknown. The authors sorted naive CD8 T cells as CD8+CD4-CCR7+CD45RA+. Trimming at V came to 7 bases and at J to 1 base, leaving 15 bases not matched to a gene. The CDR3 length is 18 residues. Germline V CDR1 and CDR2: SQVTM, ANQGSEA. The chain employs TRBV29-1 and TRBJ2-2, with TRBD2 identical over 10 bases. This TCR was sampled from a human donor in good health. Some libraries in this study had Jurkat cell RNA spiked in. The sequenced sample consisted of naive CD8+ T cells from blood, with Jurkat cell RNA spiked in. Sample subset: FACS-sorted CD8+CD4-CCR7+CD45RA+ naive T cells. CDR3 sequence (DNA): TGCAGCGCACTTTATACGCTAGCGGGAGCCAAGAACACCGGGGAGCTGTTTTTT. As protein: CSALYTLAGAKNTGELFF.